This T cell receptor (beta chain) originates from a study of blood T cells in healthy people across ages. Study-wide background: With template switching, about one barcoded beta molecule was captured per two T cells. Broader study findings: Getting older went along with TCR beta diversity per million T cells dropping roughly linearly. There were more naive CD4+ cells and higher diversity in long-lived donors than in aged donors.

It was with a sample-barcoded 5' primer and a J-beta primer mix that a second PCR of about 7 to 12 cycles was run. Each of the cDNA molecules was tagged by a template-switch adaptor with 12 random nucleotides. TCRdb reanalysed the 5' RACE reads using MiXCR and keeps one entry per CDR3 protein. The data hold some 700,000 distinct CDR3 sequences, with about a fifth observed a single time. CDR3 length equals 13 residues. Trimming took 8 bases from V and 6 from J; bases not matched to a gene: 6. Germline CDR1 reads ENHRY; CDR2 reads SYGVKD. A word on this clonotype: Antigen: not known.

This rearrangement joins TRBV10-3 to TRBJ1-5, with TRBD1 matching over 8 bases. The clonotype comes from a man in his 70s in good health. The sequenced sample consisted of blood. The CDR3 sequence is CAIQDRVTQPQHF. Written as DNA, the CDR3 is TGTGCCATCCAGGACAGGGTCACTCAGCCCCAGCATTTT.